The 20 T cell receptor beta chains listed next were all sequenced from one sample in a study of T cell repertoires in cytomegalovirus infection. TCRdb passed the reads through MiXCR, listing each CDR3 protein once. The sample consists of about 740,000 distinct CDR3 sequences, 35% to 45% of them appearing once. Sample: PBMCs. The receptors derive from a human donor in good health (CMV status not recorded). Some clones in this sample may be carry-over from other donors' samples.

This clonotype was seen more than once but under ten times. The V gene is TRBV7-8, the J gene TRBJ2-1; D gene unclear. Germline values: CDR1 SGHVS, CDR2 FQNEAQ. With 1 base removed from V and 0 bases from J, the gap between germline ends came to 10 bases. The length of the CDR3 is 16 residues. The CDR3 region has the DNA TGTGCCAGCAGCTTAGTGGTTATTAGCTCCTACAATGAGCAGTTCTTC. As protein: CASSLVVISSYNEQFF.

The chain recombines TRBV7-6 with TRBJ2-7; TRBD2 agrees at 12 bases. Per the germline V gene, CDR1 is SGHVS and CDR2 is FNYEAQ. Losses at the gene ends were 1 base for V and 3 bases for J; bases not matched to a gene: 4. This CDR3 comprises 16 residues. CDR3 sequence (DNA): TGTGCCAGCAGCTTAGGGACTAGCGGGGCCCGCTACGAGCAGTACTTC. Protein: CASSLGTSGARYEQYF.

This clonotype was observed a handful of times. V usage is TRBV7-9 and J usage is TRBJ1-1, with unresolved D. The ends were cut back, 7 bases at V and 8 bases at J, with 11 bases in the middle. The germline V gene has CDR1 SEHNR and CDR2 FQNEAQ (reference sequence). The CDR3 loop spans 11 amino acids. CDR3 amino acids: CASTPDWEAFF. As DNA, the CDR3 is TGTGCCAGCACCCCCGACTGGGAAGCTTTCTTT.

The CDR3 here is CSVEKGRNTEAFF. CDR3 nucleotides: TGCAGCGTTGAAAAGGGTCGAAACACTGAAGCTTTCTTT. The chain joins TRBV29-1 to TRBJ1-1; D not resolved. The CDR3 consists of 13 residues. The V end lost 2 bases, the J end lost 2 bases, and 9 bases lay between the germline ends. CDR1 is SQVTM and CDR2 is ANQGSEA in the germline V gene. Supplemented by reference TRBV29-1 and TRBJ1-1, the full variable domain reads SAVISQKPSRDICQRGTSLTIQCQVDSQVTMMFWYRQQPGQSLTLIATANQGSEATYESGFVIDKFPISRPNLTFSTLTVSNMSPEDSSIYLCSVEKGRNTEAFFGQGTRLTVV.

The chain is built from TRBV4-1 and TRBJ2-5, with 9 positions matching TRBD2. V was clipped by 6 bases and J by 5 bases; unmatched bases: 13. This CDR3 is 16 amino acids long. The germline CDR1 and CDR2 sequences are MGHRA and YSYEKL. The CDR3 loop is CASSLGSGGGAETQYF. The DNA for the CDR3 is TGCGCCAGCAGTTTGGGGTCTGGCGGGGGGGCGGAGACCCAGTACTTC.

The rearrangement joins TRBV7-2 to TRBJ1-6; tentative D call: TRBD1 (5 bases). Trimming stripped 5 bases from V and 5 bases from J, with 16 bases between. The V gene's germline CDR1 is SGHTA and CDR2 FQGNSA. CDR3 length equals 16 residues. CDR3 sequence (DNA): TGTGCCAGCAGCATCGCCCTGAGGGGTAATAATTCACCCCTCCACTTT. Translating gives CASSIALRGNNSPLHF.

In its sample, this clonotype was seen many times. The V gene is TRBV7-8, the J gene TRBJ1-5; tentatively, D is TRBD1 (5 bases). Trimming took 0 bases from V and 0 from J, leaving 15 bases between them. CDR3 length: 18 residues. CDR1 is SGHVS, CDR2 FQNEAQ, per germline. Here the CDR3 reads CASSLAQGRLDSNQPQHF. DNA of the CDR3: TGTGCCAGCAGCTTAGCGCAGGGACGCCTGGATAGCAATCAGCCCCAGCATTTT.

This chain joins TRBV20-1 and TRBJ2-1; 7 bases line up with TRBD1. The CDR3 length is 16 residues. The V segment lost 0 bases and the J segment 3 bases; nucleotides outside the gene matches: 8. Looked up from germline, CDR1 is DFQATT and CDR2 is SNEGSKA (reference sequence). CDR3 in DNA: TGCAGTGCTAGAGATCCGACAGGGAATAACTACAATGAGCAGTTCTTC. Amino acid sequence: CSARDPTGNNYNEQFF.

In DNA form, the CDR3 reads TGTGCCAGCAGTCGGCCGCCCACAGGGGGGGATAATTCACCCCTCCACTTT. Translation: CASSRPPTGGDNSPLHF. V and J are TRBV27 and TRBJ1-6; the match to TRBD1 covers 8 bases. Germline V gene lookup returns CDR1 MNHEY and CDR2 SMNVEV (reference sequence). The CDR3 has 17 amino acids. V shed 5 bases and J 5 bases; nucleotides not matched to a gene: 11.

This clonotype occurred many times. The chain joins TRBV19 to TRBJ1-1; D is uncertain. Germline V CDR1 and CDR2: LNHDA, SQIVND (reference sequence). With 5 bases removed from V and 8 bases from J, the gap between germline ends came to 12 bases. The CDR3 runs to 12 residues. The CDR3: CASSPREQEAFF. CDR3 nucleotide sequence: TGTGCCAGTAGTCCGCGAGAACAAGAAGCTTTCTTT.

In its sample, this clonotype was seen many times. This sequence joins TRBV28 and TRBJ2-2, with D possibly matching TRBD2 (6 bases). CDR3 length: 15 amino acids. CDR1 MDHEN and CDR2 SYDVKM come from the germline V gene. V lost 2 bases and J 4 bases, leaving 11 bases between the germline ends. CDR3 protein: CASSLRGSSTGELFF. CDR3 coding DNA: TGTGCCAGCAGTTTACGGGGGAGCAGCACCGGGGAGCTGTTTTTT.

The chain links TRBV27 to TRBJ2-3, with D tentatively TRBD1 or TRBD2 (5 bases each). This CDR3 spans 13 amino acids. The V gene lost 8 bases and the J gene lost 7 bases, with 16 bases spanning the gap. CDR1 is MNHEY and CDR2 is SMNVEV in the germline V gene (reference sequence). This CDR3 reads CASSELGRYTQYF. In nucleotides, the CDR3 is TGTGCCAGCTCCGAATTGGGACGTTATACGCAGTATTTT.

V gene TRBV6-6 combines with J gene TRBJ1-1; D unclear. CDR1 and CDR2 (germline): MNHNY, SVGAGI (reference sequence). Trimming took 2 bases from V and 7 from J, leaving 11 bases between them. The CDR3 runs 13 residues. CDR3 protein: CASSYAGKDEAFF. Written as DNA, the CDR3 is TGTGCCAGCAGTTACGCGGGGAAAGATGAAGCTTTCTTT.

J is TRBJ1-2 and V is TRBV28; D might be TRBD1 (5 bases). This CDR3 spans 14 amino acids. The germline V gene encodes CDR1 MDHEN and CDR2 SYDVKM. V lost 5 bases and J lost 4, with 14 bases in between. The CDR3 region has the DNA TGTGCCAGCAGTGCGACAGCTACCTCCTATGGCTACACCTTC. Protein product: CASSATATSYGYTF.

The genes are TRBV2 and TRBJ2-7, with D perhaps TRBD1 (6 bases). CDR1 is SNHLY and CDR2 is FYNNEI in the germline V gene. The CDR3 covers 14 residues. Trimming shortened V by 6 bases and J by 3 bases, and 15 bases separated the two germline ends. The DNA of the CDR3 is TGTGCCAGCAGGCCAACAGGGACGATCTACGAGCAGTACTTC. Its translation is CASRPTGTIYEQYF. The full variable domain, in which reference TRBV2 and TRBJ2-7 provide the parts outside the CDR3, is EPEVTQTPSHQVTQMGQEVILRCVPISNHLYFYWYRQILGQKVEFLVSFYNNEISEKSEIFDDQFSVERPDGSNFTLKIRSTKLEDSAMYFCASRPTGTIYEQYFGPGTRLTVT.

This clonotype appeared a few times. At one end the junction does not follow the germline gene, possibly because of a read error. V gene TRBV19 combines with J gene TRBJ2-1, with 8 positions matching TRBD2. There are 17 residues in the CDR3. The V gene's germline CDR1 is LNHDA and CDR2 SQIVND (reference sequence). The CDR3 here is CASSISGGIGTSGEQFF. The DNA of the CDR3 is TGTGCCAGCAGTATATCCGGGGGCATCGGTACTAGCGGTGAGCAGTTCTTC. Full variable domain (remainder filled in from reference TRBV19 and TRBJ2-1): DGGITQSPKYLFRKEGQNVTLSCEQNLNHDAMYWYRQDPGQGLRLIYYSQIVNDFQKGDIAEGYSVSREKKESFPLTVTSAQKNPTAFYLCASSISGGIGTSGEQFFGPGTRLTVL.

The rearrangement joins TRBV28 to TRBJ2-1; D perhaps matches TRBD2 (7 bases). V was cut by 4 bases and J by 0 bases, with 13 bases left in between. The CDR3 sequence is 16 residues long. The germline V gene has CDR1 MDHEN and CDR2 SYDVKM. CDR3 DNA sequence: TGTGCCAGCAGTTATCTTGGGGGGGCCTCCTACAATGAGCAGTTCTTC. Encoded protein: CASSYLGGASYNEQFF.

This clonotype was counted only a few times. The CDR3 sequence is CASSLAVGYGYTF. CDR3 in DNA: TGTGCCAGCAGTCTGGCCGTTGGCTATGGCTACACCTTC. The rearrangement links TRBV28 to TRBJ1-2; no firm D call. The germline V gene encodes CDR1 MDHEN and CDR2 SYDVKM. V was cut by 5 bases and J by 4 bases, with 11 bases left in between. This CDR3 region has 13 residues.

A note on this clonotype: A read error may account for a junction end that differs from germline. The rearrangement uses TRBV7-2 and TRBJ2-3; 9 nucleotides align to TRBD2. This CDR3 contains 18 residues. Germline values: CDR1 SGHTA, CDR2 FQGNSA. The CDR3 spells CASSLRLGGRAITETQYF. The CDR3 bases are TGTGCCAGCAGCTTACGCCTGGGCGGGAGGGCCATCACAGAGACGCAGTATTTT.

This clonotype was detected a few times. The chain combines TRBV19 with TRBJ1-1, with D maybe TRBD1 (6 bases). Germline V lookup: CDR1 LNHDA, CDR2 SQIVND (reference sequence). The CDR3 is made up of 15 amino acids. V lost 3 bases and J 1 base, leaving 12 bases between the germline ends. Written as DNA, the CDR3 is TGTGCCAGTAGTATTATCAGGGGCGCGAACACTGAAGCTTTCTTT. As protein: CASSIIRGANTEAFF.